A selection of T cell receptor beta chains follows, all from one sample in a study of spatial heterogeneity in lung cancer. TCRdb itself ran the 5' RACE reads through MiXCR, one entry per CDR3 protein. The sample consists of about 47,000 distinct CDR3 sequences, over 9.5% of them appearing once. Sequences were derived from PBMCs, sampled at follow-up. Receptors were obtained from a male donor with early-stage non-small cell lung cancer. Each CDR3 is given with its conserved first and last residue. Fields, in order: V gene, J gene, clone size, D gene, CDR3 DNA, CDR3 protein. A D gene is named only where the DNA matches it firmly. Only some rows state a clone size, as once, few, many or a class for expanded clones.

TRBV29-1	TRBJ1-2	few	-	TGCAGCGTCCAAAATCGGGGGGCGCGTAATGGCTACACCTTC	CSVQNRGARNGYTF
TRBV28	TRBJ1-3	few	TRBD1	TGTGCCAGCAGATCGGACAGGGCGACTGGAAACACCATATATTTT	CASRSDRATGNTIYF
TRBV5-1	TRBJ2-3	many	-	TGCGCCAGCAGCCCACTGGTTTCTAGCACAGATACGCAGTATTTT	CASSPLVSSTDTQYF
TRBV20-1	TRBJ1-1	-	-	TGCAGTGCTAGAGATCGCAGGGCGGCCACTGAAGCTTTCTTT	CSARDRRAATEAFF
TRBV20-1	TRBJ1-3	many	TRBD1	TGCAGTGCTAGTTCCAGACAGGGAATAGGAAACACCATATATTTT	CSASSRQGIGNTIYF
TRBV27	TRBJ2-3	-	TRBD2	TGTGCCAGCAGTTTCTCTACCGGGACTAGTGGGATGGTAGATACGCAGTATTTT	CASSFSTGTSGMVDTQYF
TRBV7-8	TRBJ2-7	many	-	TGTGCCAGCAGGTTGGTCGACTCCTCCTACGAGCAGTACTTC	CASRLVDSSYEQYF
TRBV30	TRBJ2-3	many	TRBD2	TGCGCGGTGGCGGGAGGGAGCACAGATACGCAGTATTTT	CAVAGGSTDTQYF
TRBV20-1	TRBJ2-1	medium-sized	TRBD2	TGCAGTGCTATGAGTAGCGGGAGGTCAGGGAATGAGCAGTTCTTC	CSAMSSGRSGNEQFF
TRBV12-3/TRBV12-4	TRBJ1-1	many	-	TGTGCCAGCAGTTTTGGGGCTAACACTGAAGCTTTCTTT	CASSFGANTEAFF
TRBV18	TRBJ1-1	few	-	TGTGCCAGCTCACGCCGGGGAGAGAACACTGAAGCTTTCTTT	CASSRRGENTEAFF
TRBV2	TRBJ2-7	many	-	TGTGCCAGCAGTGGACAGGTTAGCTCCTACGAGCAGTACTTC	CASSGQVSSYEQYF
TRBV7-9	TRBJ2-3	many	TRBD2	TGTGCCAGCAGCTTAGTTCTGGCGGGAGGTACAGATACGCAGTATTTT	CASSLVLAGGTDTQYF
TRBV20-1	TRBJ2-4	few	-	TGCAGTGCTAGGGCAGGGCTGGAGTTAGTAGCCAAAAACATTCAGTACTTC	CSARAGLELVAKNIQYF
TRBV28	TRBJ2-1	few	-	TGTGCCAGCAGTCCCCCTGCGGGTACGAGTGATGAGCAGTTCTTC	CASSPPAGTSDEQFF
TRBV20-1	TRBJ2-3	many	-	TGCAGTGCCGAGATTAGCCGAGGGTACCAGTATTTT	CSAEISRGYQYF
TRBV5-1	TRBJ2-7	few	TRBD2	TGCGCCAGCAGCCCGGGACTAGCGGGAGCCCACCCCTACGAGCAGTACTTC	CASSPGLAGAHPYEQYF
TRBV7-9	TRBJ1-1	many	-	TGTGCCAGCAGCTCTCAGGGAATTGAAGCTTTCTTT	CASSSQGIEAFF
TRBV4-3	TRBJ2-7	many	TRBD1	TGCGCCAGCAGCCCCCGACAGGGGGCCGTGGACGAGCAGTACTTC	CASSPRQGAVDEQYF
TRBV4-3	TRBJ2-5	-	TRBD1	TGCGCCAGCAGCCAATCTGACAGGGACGGAGAGACCCAGTACTTC	CASSQSDRDGETQYF
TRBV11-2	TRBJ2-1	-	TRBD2	TGTGCCAGCAGCCAAGATCAGAGGGGTAGCGGGGGCCCCTACAATGAGCAGTTCTTC	CASSQDQRGSGGPYNEQFF
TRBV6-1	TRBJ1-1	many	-	TGTGCCAGCAGCTCGGACAGATCGAACACTGAAGCTTTCTTT	CASSSDRSNTEAFF
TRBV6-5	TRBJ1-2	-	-	TGTGCCAGCAGTCCCGACCAGGGAGGACCGGCCTATGGCTACACCTTC	CASSPDQGGPAYGYTF
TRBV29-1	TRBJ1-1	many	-	TGCACCGGGGATATTACGACTGAAGCTTTCTTT	CTGDITTEAFF
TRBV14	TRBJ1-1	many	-	TGTGCCAGCAGCCAAGTGATCACAGGGAGTGAAGCTTTCTTT	CASSQVITGSEAFF
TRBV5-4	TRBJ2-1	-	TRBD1	TGTGCCAGCAGTCCCCGGGACAGGGAGGGGAATGAGCAGTTCTTC	CASSPRDREGNEQFF
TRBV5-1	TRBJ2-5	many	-	TGCGCCAGCAGCTTGTCCTCCGTAGGGGGAGAGACCCAGTACTTC	CASSLSSVGGETQYF
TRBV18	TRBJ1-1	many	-	TGTGCCAGCTCACCACCCGCACGGCAGGATACTGAAGCTTTCTTT	CASSPPARQDTEAFF
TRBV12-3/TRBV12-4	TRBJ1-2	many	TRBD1	TGTGCCAGCAGTTCCCAGGGGGCTCGTGGCTACACCTTC	CASSSQGARGYTF
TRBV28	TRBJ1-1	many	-	TGTGCCAGCAGTTCAGGACCTTTAAAAGCTTTCTTT	CASSSGPLKAFF
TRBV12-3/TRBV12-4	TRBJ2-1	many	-	TGTGCCAGCAGTCCGCTCCAGGGGTCCAGCTCCTACAATGAGCAGTTCTTC	CASSPLQGSSSYNEQFF
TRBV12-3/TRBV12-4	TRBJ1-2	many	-	TGTGCCAGCAGTCCCTTGCCCCAGGGGAGAGCTAACTATGGCTACACCTTC	CASSPLPQGRANYGYTF
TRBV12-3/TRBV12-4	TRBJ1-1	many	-	TGTGCCAGCAGTTTCTCCTCCGCGGGCGGGAACACTGAAGCTTTCTTT	CASSFSSAGGNTEAFF
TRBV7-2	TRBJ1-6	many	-	TGTGCCAGCAGCTTTGGGGGGCTAAGTTCACCCCTCCACTTT	CASSFGGLSSPLHF